These 5 T cell receptor beta chains came from one sample sequenced in a study of shared clonotypes between healthy human individuals. Sequencing used immunoSEQ multiplex PCR; TCRdb keeps in-frame clones, though not all of them. The repertoire includes about 340,000 clones, roughly 70% of them detected once, and 10% sits in the top ten. The sequencing input was memory CD4+ T cells sorted from blood. Subset reported: CD45RA-negative fraction. The receptor set was obtained from a man aged 30-40 years in good health.

The chain has TRBV7-3 and TRBJ2-3; 7 bases are a match to TRBD1. This CDR3 region has 16 residues. V lost 2 bases and J lost 1; bases outside the gene matches: 6. Germline loops: CDR1 SGHTA, CDR2 FQGTGA. CDR3 amino acids: CASSLGFGTGTDTQYF. In DNA form, the CDR3 reads TGTGCCAGCAGCTTAGGTTTTGGGACAGGCACAGATACGCAGTATTTT.

CDR3: CASSFRGGELFF. DNA for the CDR3: TGTGCCAGCAGTTTTCGGGGCGGGGAGCTGTTTTTT. J is TRBJ2-2 and V is TRBV27, with D perhaps TRBD2 (5 bases). In germline, CDR1 is MNHEY, CDR2 SMNVEV (reference sequence). CDR3 length equals 12 residues. V dropped 3 bases and J dropped 7 bases, with 6 bases sitting between them.

The chain is built from TRBV6-6 and TRBJ2-3, with 12 bases aligning to TRBD1. This CDR3 is 15 amino acids long. The V and J ends lost 5 bases and 5 bases, in that order; junction bases with no gene match: 5. Germline CDR1 and CDR2: MNHNY and SVGAGI (reference sequence). CDR3 region: CASSRDRGRRDTQYF. CDR3 sequence (DNA): TGTGCCAGCAGTCGGGACAGGGGGCGTCGAGATACGCAGTATTTT.

The chain combines TRBV11-1 with TRBJ1-2; D possibly corresponds to TRBD1 (5 bases). The CDR3 is made up of 14 amino acids. CDR1 and CDR2 from the germline V gene are SGHAT and FQDESV (reference sequence). The V and J ends lost 5 bases and 5 bases respectively, with 15 bases between them. The CDR3: CASSPDNSRYGYTF. The CDR3, as DNA: TGTGCCAGCAGCCCGGACAACAGTAGATATGGCTACACCTTC.

The gene calls are TRBV2 and TRBJ2-7; 8 nucleotides match TRBD1. The CDR3 totals 13 residues. Germline CDR1 reads SNHLY; CDR2 reads FYNNEI. Germline trimming cut 8 bases from V and 3 bases from J; bases unmatched to any gene: 6. The CDR3 DNA follows: TGTGCCAGCGCAAGGACAGGGTTCTACGAGCAGTACTTC. Its protein product is CASARTGFYEQYF.